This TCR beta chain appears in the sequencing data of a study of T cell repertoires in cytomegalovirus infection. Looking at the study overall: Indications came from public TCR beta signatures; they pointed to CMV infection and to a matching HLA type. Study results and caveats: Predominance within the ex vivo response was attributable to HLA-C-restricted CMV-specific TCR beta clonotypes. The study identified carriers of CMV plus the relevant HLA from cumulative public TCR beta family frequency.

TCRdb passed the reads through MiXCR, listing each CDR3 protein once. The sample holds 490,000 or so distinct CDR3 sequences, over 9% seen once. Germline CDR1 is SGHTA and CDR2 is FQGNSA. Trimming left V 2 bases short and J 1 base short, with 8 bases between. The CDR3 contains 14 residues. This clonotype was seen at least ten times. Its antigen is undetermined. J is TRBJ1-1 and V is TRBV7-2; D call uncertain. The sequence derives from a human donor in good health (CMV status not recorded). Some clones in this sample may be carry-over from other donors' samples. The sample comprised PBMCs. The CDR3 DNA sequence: TGTGCCAGCAGCTTAAACGGCAGGAACACTGAAGCTTTCTTT. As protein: CASSLNGRNTEAFF.